The rows below give T cell receptor beta chains drawn from one sample of a study of blood T cells in healthy people across ages. TCRdb processed the 5' RACE reads anew with MiXCR; each CDR3 protein has one entry. Among about 640,000 distinct CDR3 sequences listed, roughly 43% were seen once. The material sequenced was blood. The receptors were sampled from a man older than 75 in good health. The CDR3 runs from the conserved cysteine through the conserved F or W.

>TRBV12-5
CASGLDRGGSYNEQFF
>TRBV11-3
CASSVGSGDTQYF
>TRBV7-2
CASSLSRSTYEQYF
>TRBV2
CASSGRDPNYGYTF
>TRBV7-2
CASSLDPGMRMETQYF
>TRBV2
CASRGDQETQYF
>TRBV15
CATSRGGSGRALNEQFF
>TRBV7-3
CASSVTPGTGAGELFF
>TRBV5-6
CASSLTDPSTNEKLFF
>TRBV20-1
CSSADYNEQFF
>TRBV15
CATSRDWTNTEAFF
>TRBV2
CASSRAPRAGLTYEQYF
>TRBV2
CASRDTGRANYGYTF
>TRBV20-1
CSAITIDPTEQYF
>TRBV2
CASSASGIVNEQYF
>TRBV10-3
CAISESIPGQGYTGELFF
>TRBV24-1
CATSDTGTSGSDTQYF
>TRBV20-1
CSAILVAGGQETQYF
>TRBV20-1
CSAGRGNNSPLHF
>TRBV20-1
CSARVGGASSYNEQFF
>TRBV30
CAWSEGAGEAFF
>TRBV29-1
CSVEEGVTNEKLFF
>TRBV7-9
CASSFETGTGSSPLHF
>TRBV7-2
CACRGSTSSVQFF
>TRBV27
CASSGGLQEAQYF
>TRBV6-6
CASSFGTSGSPDTQYF
>TRBV20-1
CSATNRGLGYEQYF
>TRBV20-1
CSAFAGAGANVLTF
>TRBV7-2
CASSFEGPRDTQYF
>TRBV6-1
CASSLNPISWEPGNTIYF
>TRBV27
CASSPAGGPFSEQYF
>TRBV20-1
CSARDTAGRSSYNSPLHF
>TRBV11-1
CASSLYKGEQFF
>TRBV28
CASRTGRLKNIQYF
>TRBV14
CAGSRDPTGEEKLFF
>TRBV6-2/TRBV6-3
CASTLRGRPNTEAFF
>TRBV6-1
CASSPGTGWGYDQETQYF